The TCR beta chain under discussion was sequenced for a study of blood T cells in healthy people across ages. Study at large: Template switching picked up about one barcoded beta molecule for each two T cells.

The table lists this clonotype with a few counts. Its antigen is unidentified. Trimming took 8 bases from V and 1 from J, leaving 17 bases between them. The V gene's germline CDR1 is LGHNA and CDR2 YSLEER. The CDR3 has 15 residues. Findings and limits, study-wide: Aged donors had fewer naive CD4+ cells and lower diversity than long-lived donors.

It was with a sample-barcoded 5' primer and a J-beta primer mix that a second PCR of roughly 7 to 12 cycles was run. With 12 random nucleotides, a template-switch adaptor tagged each individual cDNA molecule. The yield of each sample was at least 2.5 million CDR3-containing paired-end reads. TCRdb reprocessed the 5' RACE reads via MiXCR and lists one record per CDR3 protein. The table lists 450,000 to 700,000 distinct CDR3 sequences, 27% of them singletons. The sequencing sample was made of blood. This chain joins TRBV4-3 and TRBJ1-1; D is uncertain. The sequence derives from a woman in her 70s in good health. CDR3 coding DNA: TGCGCCAGCTCACCCTTACCCGATCAGAACACTGAAGCTTTCTTT. This gives the protein CASSPLPDQNTEAFF.